The 31 T cell receptor beta chains presented below share a single source sample, sequenced in a study of beta chain features in type 1 diabetes. Since all of the isolated RNA was reverse transcribed, expressed TCRB transcripts were what got sequenced. Libraries were prepared by immunoSEQ multiplex PCR; TCRdb keeps only in-frame clonotypes and omits some of them. The sample gives 350,000 or so clones, roughly a fifth of which show up once; around 0.044% is in the top ten. Sequencing was performed on naive CD4+ T cells from blood. These receptor sequences come from a woman aged 18 to 35 in good health.

This clone was detected once. This sequence joins TRBV9 and TRBJ1-3, with unresolved D. V was shortened by 0 bases and J by 0 bases, with 13 bases between the two germline ends. The CDR3 sequence is 17 residues long. Per the germline V gene, CDR1 is SGDLS and CDR2 is YYNGEE. The CDR3 spells CASSVGASLLSGNTIYF. CDR3 sequence (DNA): TGTGCCAGCAGCGTAGGGGCGAGCCTCCTCTCTGGAAACACCATATATTTT.

This clone was counted only a few times. The V call is TRBV19, the J call TRBJ2-7; 8 bases are shared with TRBD1. This CDR3 region has 15 residues. Trimming at V came to 5 bases and at J to 3 bases, leaving 9 bases not matched to a gene. CDR1 and CDR2 from the germline V gene are LNHDA and SQIVND (reference sequence). The chain's CDR3 is CASSPRAGQGYEQYF. The CDR3, as DNA: TGTGCCAGTAGTCCCAGGGCCGGACAGGGCTACGAGCAGTACTTC.

The rearrangement joins TRBV2 to TRBJ2-1, with D possibly matching TRBD1 (6 bases). Trimming shortened V by 6 bases and J by 3 bases, and 15 bases separated the two germline ends. Germline loops: CDR1 SNHLY, CDR2 FYNNEI. The CDR3 covers 15 residues. Here the CDR3 reads CASSPDLGGYNEQFF. The CDR3 DNA is TGTGCCAGCAGCCCCGACCTAGGGGGCTACAATGAGCAGTTCTTC.

J is TRBJ2-2 and V is TRBV7-8; 8 bases agree with TRBD2. Germline CDR1 SGHVS, CDR2 FQNEAQ. This CDR3 comprises 17 residues. With V trimmed by 5 bases and J by 4 bases, 12 bases remained unmatched. The DNA for the CDR3 is TGTGCCAGCAGCCCCCGATTGAGCGGGAGTCTCACCGGGGAGCTGTTTTTT. Protein: CASSPRLSGSLTGELFF.

V usage is TRBV2 and J usage is TRBJ2-5; D gene unclear. Germline lookup yields CDR1 SNHLY and CDR2 FYNNEI. The CDR3 runs to 11 residues. Deletions cut 10 bases from V and 0 bases from J, with 6 bases between. The CDR3 region has the DNA TGTGCCACCATGTACCAAGAGACCCAGTACTTC. Its protein is CATMYQETQYF.

The genes are TRBV4-2 and TRBJ1-5; tentative D call: TRBD1 (6 bases). The CDR3 has 15 residues. Trimming cost V 4 bases and J 4 bases, with 14 bases left between them. The V gene's germline CDR1 is LGHNA and CDR2 YNFKEQ. The CDR3 region has the DNA TGTGCCAGCAGCCCCAGGGGAGGGGGGAATCAGCCCCAGCATTTT. It yields the protein CASSPRGGGNQPQHF.

The chain joins TRBV30 to TRBJ2-3; 9 bases align to TRBD1. The CDR3 totals 13 residues. Germline CDR1 and CDR2: GTSNPN and SVGIG (reference sequence). J was trimmed by 3 bases and V by 3 bases; bases with no gene match: 1. Here the CDR3 DNA reads TGTGCCTGGAGACAGGGGGCAACAGATACGCAGTATTTT. This sequence encodes CAWRQGATDTQYF. Filled out from reference TRBV30 and TRBJ2-3, the complete variable domain reads SQTIHQWPATLVQPVGSPLSLECTVEGTSNPNLYWYRQAAGRGLQLLFYSVGIGQISSEVPQNLSASRPQDRQFILSSKKLLLSDSGFYLCAWRQGATDTQYFGPGTRLTVL.

The chain joins TRBV30 to TRBJ2-1; TRBD2 matches 9 bases. J was trimmed by 8 bases and V by 7 bases; bases with no gene match: 12. The CDR3 is 14 amino acids. Germline lookup yields CDR1 GTSNPN and CDR2 SVGIG (reference sequence). CDR3 DNA sequence: TGTGCCTTAACCGGGACTAGCATGTACCATGAGCAGTTCTTC. Residues: CALTGTSMYHEQFF.

The chain carries TRBV30 and TRBJ2-7, with no clear D. Trimming removed 1 base at V and 3 bases at J, with 13 bases between. Germline V lookup: CDR1 GTSNPN, CDR2 SVGIG (reference sequence). The length of the CDR3 is 14 residues. The CDR3: CAWSATTNNYEQYF. CDR3 in DNA: TGTGCCTGGAGTGCCACTACAAACAACTACGAGCAGTACTTC.

This chain links TRBV18 with TRBJ1-2; D is uncertain. The CDR3 extends over 15 amino acids. The V gene's germline CDR1 is KGHSH and CDR2 LQKENI. Trimming shortened V by 3 bases and J by 3 bases, and 14 bases separated the two germline ends. The CDR3, as DNA: TGTGCCAGCTCACCCTCGATGATGGGCTACTATGGCTACACCTTC. It codes for CASSPSMMGYYGYTF.

The CDR3 spells CASRMGSGYTF. In DNA, the CDR3 is TGTGCCAGCAGAATGGGGAGCGGCTACACCTTC. The chain has TRBV19 and TRBJ1-2; D uncertain. The CDR3 loop spans 11 amino acids. The V gene's germline CDR1 is LNHDA and CDR2 SQIVND (reference sequence). The V gene lost 9 bases and the J gene lost 8 bases, with 13 bases spanning the gap.

In nucleotides, the CDR3 is TGTGCCAGCAGTTATGGACAGGGGGCAGATACGCAGTATTTT. Its translation: CASSYGQGADTQYF. The V gene is TRBV7-9, the J gene TRBJ2-3; 10 positions match TRBD1. The germline V gene encodes CDR1 SEHNR and CDR2 FQNEAQ (reference sequence). CDR3 size: 14 residues. Trimming cost V 6 bases and J 4 bases; bases outside gene matches: 4. Supplemented by reference TRBV7-9 and TRBJ2-3, the full variable domain reads DTGVSQNPRHKITKRGQNVTFRCDPISEHNRLYWYRQTLGQGPEFLTYFQNEAQLEKSRLLSDRFSAERPKGSFSTLEIQRTEQGDSAMYLCASSYGQGADTQYFGPGTRLTVL.

The chain couples TRBV28 to TRBJ1-1, with 7 bases that match TRBD1. V lost 7 bases to trimming and J lost 14 bases; unmatched junction nucleotides: 13. Looked up from germline, CDR1 is MDHEN and CDR2 is SYDVKM. CDR3 size: 12 residues. This CDR3 reads CASNQGGAGGFF. For the CDR3, the DNA is TGTGCCAGCAACCAGGGGGGCGCGGGGGGATTCTTT.

The chain has TRBV7-2 and TRBJ2-3, with a possible D match to TRBD1 (6 bases). V was cut by 7 bases and J by 0 bases, with 20 bases left in between. The germline gives CDR1 SGHTA, CDR2 FQGNSA. The CDR3 totals 17 residues. The CDR3 reads CASTKPPGVSSTDTQYF. In DNA, the CDR3 is TGTGCCAGCACCAAACCACCAGGGGTTTCAAGCACAGATACGCAGTATTTT.

This chain joins TRBV19 and TRBJ1-5, with D uncertain. The length of the CDR3 is 14 residues. V lost 4 bases and J lost 5, with 12 bases in between. The germline gives CDR1 LNHDA, CDR2 SQIVND (reference sequence). This CDR3 reads CASSSWGGDQPQHF. The CDR3 coding sequence is TGTGCCAGTAGTAGTTGGGGAGGAGATCAGCCCCAGCATTTT.

Concerning this clone itself: This CDR3 is also generated by other DNA sequences in the sample. The rearrangement uses TRBV30 and TRBJ2-7; D possibly corresponds to TRBD2 (5 bases). V dropped 5 bases and J dropped 3 bases, with 8 bases sitting between them. The CDR3 loop spans 11 amino acids. The germline V gene has CDR1 GTSNPN and CDR2 SVGIG (reference sequence). The CDR3 is CAWGRGYEQYF. The CDR3 region has the DNA TGTGCCTGGGGACGGGGCTACGAGCAGTACTTC.

The table lists this clone with a few counts. The V call is TRBV11-1, the J call TRBJ2-1; D gene unclear. The CDR3 contains 15 residues. Germline V gene data show CDR1 as SGHAT and CDR2 as FQDESV (reference sequence). The germline V and J ends were trimmed by 1 base and 8 bases, with 15 bases remaining between them. The CDR3 is CASSLGGQVFDEQFF. Written as DNA, the CDR3 is TGTGCCAGCAGCTTAGGTGGGCAAGTTTTCGATGAGCAGTTCTTC. Supplemented by reference TRBV11-1 and TRBJ2-1, the full variable domain reads EAEVAQSPRYKITEKSQAVAFWCDPISGHATLYWYRQILGQGPELLVQFQDESVVDDSQLPKDRFSAERLKGVDSTLKIQPAELGDSAMYLCASSLGGQVFDEQFFGPGTRLTVL.

This chain uses TRBV5-4 with TRBJ2-5; D is possibly TRBD2 (5 bases). V was trimmed by 4 bases and J by 5 bases, leaving 18 bases between them. Germline V gene sequence: CDR1 SGHNT, CDR2 YYREEE (reference sequence). This CDR3 is built from 15 residues. The CDR3 DNA follows: TGTGCCAGCAGCGTCGCTAGCCGGTCAGACGAGACCCAGTACTTC. Amino acid sequence: CASSVASRSDETQYF.

This clone came up a few times. The chain uses TRBV9 and TRBJ2-5; D gene ambiguous. V lost 1 base to trimming and J lost 4 bases, with 8 bases between them. There are 13 residues in the CDR3. Per the germline V gene, CDR1 is SGDLS and CDR2 is YYNGEE. The CDR3 sequence: CASSVRLAETQYF. The CDR3 DNA sequence: TGTGCCAGCAGCGTAAGATTAGCAGAGACCCAGTACTTC.

The J gene is TRBJ1-5, the V gene TRBV5-1, with 8 bases fitting TRBD1. Germline lookup yields CDR1 SGHRS and CDR2 YFSETQ. The CDR3 has 15 residues. V lost 0 bases, J lost 7 bases, and 6 bases stayed unmatched. In DNA form, the CDR3 reads TGCGCCAGCAGCTTGGGGACAGGGACTGGGCAGCCCCAGCATTTT. Translation: CASSLGTGTGQPQHF.

In its sample, this clone was seen a few times. The chain couples TRBV4-2 to TRBJ2-7, with TRBD1 matching over 8 bases. Germline V gene data show CDR1 as LGHNA and CDR2 as YNFKEQ. This CDR3 is built from 14 residues. V lost 0 bases and J lost 5; bases outside the gene matches: 3. The CDR3 sequence: CASSQEDRANEQYF. The CDR3 DNA reads as TGTGCCAGCAGCCAAGAGGACAGGGCCAACGAGCAGTACTTC.

This clone has only a few counts. The CDR3 region has the DNA TGTGCCAGCAGGACAGCAGTCAACTATGGCTACACCTTC. Translated, it gives CASRTAVNYGYTF. The chain employs TRBV6-5 and TRBJ1-2; the D gene is possibly TRBD1 (5 bases). This CDR3 region has 13 residues. CDR1 MNHEY and CDR2 SVGAGI come from the germline V gene. Trimming took off 6 bases at V and 2 bases at J, with 10 bases between the two ends.

This sequence joins TRBV14 and TRBJ2-7; D is uncertain. V was trimmed by 1 base and J by 6 bases, leaving 10 bases between them. The CDR3 spans 13 residues. CDR1 and CDR2 (germline): SGHDN, FVKESK. The CDR3 sequence: CASSQVRNGEQYF. DNA of the CDR3: TGTGCCAGCAGCCAAGTGAGGAACGGCGAGCAGTACTTC.

The chain joins TRBV7-9 to TRBJ2-5; 10 positions match TRBD1. J was trimmed by 2 bases and V by 5 bases; bases with no gene match: 8. The CDR3 is made up of 16 amino acids. CDR1 is SEHNR, CDR2 FQNEAQ, per germline (reference sequence). CDR3 sequence: CASSPGWDRGQETQYF. CDR3 DNA sequence: TGTGCCAGCAGCCCCGGTTGGGACAGGGGTCAAGAGACCCAGTACTTC.

There are a few counts of this clone. The rearrangement uses TRBV6-6 and TRBJ2-3; D may be TRBD2 (5 bases). Germline CDR1 MNHNY, CDR2 SVGAGI (reference sequence). This CDR3 has 14 amino acids. V lost 6 bases and J 0 bases, leaving 10 bases between the germline ends. The CDR3 protein is CASRGVASTDTQYF. CDR3 coding DNA: TGTGCCAGCAGGGGAGTAGCGAGCACAGATACGCAGTATTTT.

This rearrangement joins TRBV5-1 to TRBJ2-7; TRBD1 agrees at 12 bases. V was clipped by 2 bases and J by 2 bases; unmatched bases: 2. Germline lookup yields CDR1 SGHRS and CDR2 YFSETQ. The CDR3 extends over 15 amino acids. In DNA, the CDR3 is TGCGCCAGCAGCTTCCGGGACAGGGGGCCCTACGAGCAGTACTTC. Translation gives CASSFRDRGPYEQYF.

The genes are TRBV25-1 and TRBJ2-3, with 11 bases fitting TRBD2. The CDR3 is 15 amino acids. The V segment lost 6 bases and the J segment 5 bases; nucleotides outside the gene matches: 7. CDR1 is MGHDK and CDR2 is SYGVNS in the germline V gene. Here the CDR3 DNA reads TGTGCCAGCAGCTTTAGCGGGGGGGCCAGAGATACGCAGTATTTT. The encoded protein is CASSFSGGARDTQYF.

The rearrangement uses TRBV7-9 and TRBJ1-2, with D unresolved. V shed 1 base and J shed 6 bases, with 15 bases lying between them. CDR1 SEHNR and CDR2 FQNEAQ come from the germline V gene (reference sequence). This CDR3 contains 15 residues. The CDR3 nucleotides read TGTGCCAGCAGCTTAGGGCTAGGTATGATGGATGGCTACACCTTC. As protein: CASSLGLGMMDGYTF.

The chain has TRBV27 and TRBJ2-7; 7 bases align to TRBD2. V was clipped by 3 bases and J by 2 bases; unmatched bases: 10. Germline V CDR1 and CDR2: MNHEY, SMNVEV (reference sequence). The CDR3 loop spans 16 amino acids. As DNA, the CDR3 is TGTGCCAGCAGTTTCCACCAGACTAGCTTAGCCTACGAGCAGTACTTC. Translated: CASSFHQTSLAYEQYF.

J is TRBJ1-2 and V is TRBV4-3; D is undetermined. Germline V CDR1 and CDR2: LGHNA, YSLEER. This CDR3 is built from 15 residues. Trimming shortened V by 0 bases and J by 1 base, and 9 bases separated the two germline ends. The CDR3 loop is CASSQDHRINYGYTF. The CDR3 nucleotides are TGCGCCAGCAGCCAAGATCACAGAATTAACTATGGCTACACCTTC.

This chain uses TRBV18 with TRBJ1-5, with 10 bases matching TRBD1. V was clipped by 1 base and J by 5 bases; unmatched bases: 11. Germline assignment: CDR1 KGHSH and CDR2 LQKENI. CDR3 size: 18 residues. CDR3 bases: TGTGCCAGCTCACCACTTCCCCACTTCGGGACAGGGGATCAGCCCCAGCATTTT. Its protein is CASSPLPHFGTGDQPQHF.